This TCR beta chain was documented in a study of blood T cell repertoires in COVID-19. Participant-reported clinical history was the basis for cohort assignment. Germline-derived CDR1 and CDR2 are LGHNT and FRNRAP. This CDR3 spans 17 amino acids. Germline trimming cut 7 bases from V and 0 bases from J; bases unmatched to any gene: 9. Method: immunoSEQ multiplex PCR; TCRdb's copy keeps in-frame clones and lacks some. The table records roughly 250,000 clones, roughly 88% of them present only once. The rearrangement joins TRBV12-5 to TRBJ2-1; 10 bases agree with TRBD2. This TCR came from a woman aged 40 to 50 with acute COVID-19. Sequenced input: PBMCs or T cells enriched from blood (not recorded which). The CDR3 spells CASAYRGTSVSYNEQFF. Written as DNA, the CDR3 is TGTGCTAGTGCATACCGGGGGACTAGCGTCTCCTACAATGAGCAGTTCTTC.